These 5 T cell receptor beta chains share one sample of origin, sequenced in a study of blood T cell repertoires in COVID-19. Profiling relied on immunoSEQ multiplex PCR, and the TCRdb table lists in-frame clones only, not all of them. The sample lists more than 200,000 clones; around 88% were seen once. Material for sequencing was PBMCs or T cells enriched from blood (not recorded which). Every receptor here comes from a woman aged 25 to 39 who had recovered from COVID-19.

J is TRBJ1-1 and V is TRBV19; TRBD1 aligns across 9 bases. The CDR3 covers 15 residues. The V and J ends lost 3 bases and 0 bases, in that order; junction bases with no gene match: 2. Germline CDR1 LNHDA, CDR2 SQIVND (reference sequence). This CDR3 reads CASSIWDRVNTEAFF. The CDR3 DNA follows: TGTGCCAGTAGTATCTGGGACAGGGTGAACACTGAAGCTTTCTTT.

The chain links TRBV7-9 to TRBJ1-3; no definite D call. The germline gives CDR1 SEHNR, CDR2 FQNEAQ (reference sequence). The CDR3 spans 13 residues. The CDR3 DNA reads TGTGCTTCGCTTGAGGGTTCTGGAAACACCATATATTTT. Translation gives CASLEGSGNTIYF.

This chain joins TRBV18 and TRBJ1-3; TRBD1 agrees at 8 bases. Germline V gene lookup returns CDR1 KGHSH and CDR2 LQKENI. V dropped 3 bases and J dropped 0; count of bases not matched to a gene: 7. The CDR3 length is 17 residues. The CDR3 DNA reads as TGTGCCAGCTCACCCCTGGGACAGGTGATCTCTGGAAACACCATATATTTT. Translating it yields CASSPLGQVISGNTIYF.

The chain carries TRBV27 and TRBJ1-2; D is uncertain. V lost 2 bases, J lost 1 base, and 8 bases lay in between. The CDR3 is 14 residues long. The germline V gene has CDR1 MNHEY and CDR2 SMNVEV (reference sequence). CDR3 DNA: TGTGCCAGCAGTTTACATCCCATTAACTATGGCTACACCTTC. This encodes CASSLHPINYGYTF.

The gene calls are TRBV28 and TRBJ1-6; TRBD1 matches at 7 bases. In germline, CDR1 is MDHEN, CDR2 SYDVKM. V was clipped by 2 bases and J by 9 bases; unmatched bases: 4. The CDR3 sequence is 14 residues long. CDR3 sequence reads: CASSLGGQISPLHF. The CDR3 DNA sequence: TGTGCCAGCAGTTTAGGGGGACAGATTTCACCCCTCCACTTT.